The T cell receptor beta chain under discussion was sequenced for a study of T cell repertoires in cytomegalovirus infection. General study points: Carriage of CMV together with the relevant HLA was identifiable through cumulative public TCR beta family frequency.

CDR1 and CDR2 (germline): MGHDK, SYGVNS. The V and J ends lost 0 bases and 5 bases, in that order; junction bases with no gene match: 10. The length of the CDR3 is 17 residues. Points on this clonotype: Its antigen is not known.

From the reads, TCRdb called clonotypes with MiXCR, one entry per CDR3 protein. This repertoire shows about 230,000 distinct CDR3 sequences, roughly 20% found once; its top ten account for about 20%. This TCR came from a human donor in good health (CMV status not recorded). Some clones in this sample may be carry-over from other donors' samples. This chain uses TRBV25-1 with TRBJ2-5; 9 bases are shared with TRBD2. Sequencing used CD8+ T cells from PBMCs. For the CDR3, the DNA is TGTGCCAGCAGTGAATATAGCAGGCGGGGGGGCTTGGAGACCCAGTACTTC. Amino acids: CASSEYSRRGGLETQYF.